These T cell receptor beta chains were read from a single sample in a study of vaccination effects on CD4 cells after COVID-19. Here immunoSEQ multiplex PCR was the method, and the copy in TCRdb shows in-frame clones only, minus some. Of about 38,000 clones listed, more than 75% are singletons. Their antigens remain unidentified. Here the sequenced sample was CD4+ T cells from PBMCs cultured without peptide, taken before COVID-19 vaccination. Source of these receptors: a human donor who received a COVID-19 vaccine. Each CDR3 is given with its conserved first and last residue. The D gene is left open where the match is weak. Some rows mark clone size as missing; the rest say once, few, many or name a class of expanded clone.

length	V	size	D	J	DNA	CDR3
17	TRBV3-1/TRBV3-2	NA	TRBD2	TRBJ2-3	TGTGCCAGCAGCAAATTAACTACTAGCGGGGGGATAGATACGCAGTATTTT	CASSKLTTSGGIDTQYF
17	TRBV15	NA	NA	TRBJ2-1	TGTGCCACCAGCAGAGCGGAAGGCCCCCTGATCTACAATGAGCAGTTCTTC	CATSRAEGPLIYNEQFF
15	TRBV3-1/TRBV3-2	few	NA	TRBJ1-2	TGTGCCAGCAGCCAATTCGGGGCCCCCAGCTATGGCTACACCTTC	CASSQFGAPSYGYTF
14	TRBV7-2	NA	NA	TRBJ2-5	TGTGCCAGCAGCTTACCGAGCGGGCCGTGGACCCAGTACTTC	CASSLPSGPWTQYF
16	TRBV24-1	once	NA	TRBJ2-3	TGTGCCACCAGTGATTGGAGGGGGAGTAGCACAGATACGCAGTATTTT	CATSDWRGSSTDTQYF
15	TRBV11-3	NA	TRBD1	TRBJ2-1	TGTGCCAGCAGCAGCCACACAGGGGCCTACAATGAGCAGTTCTTC	CASSSHTGAYNEQFF
13	TRBV7-8	NA	NA	TRBJ1-1	TGTGCCAGCAGCTTAGAGCTTCGGACTGAAGCTTTCTTT	CASSLELRTEAFF
13	TRBV14	NA	NA	TRBJ1-3	TGTGCCAGCTCCCGGGAGTTTGGAAACACCATATATTTT	CASSREFGNTIYF
13	TRBV5-1	NA	TRBD2	TRBJ2-1	TGCGCCAGCAGCTTGGCCTCTAGCGGTGAGCAGTTCTTC	CASSLASSGEQFF
15	TRBV6-4	few	NA	TRBJ1-1	TGTGCCAGCAGTGCGTCCACAGGTTTGAACACTGAAGCTTTCTTT	CASSASTGLNTEAFF
14	TRBV9	NA	NA	TRBJ2-2	TGTGCCAGCAGCGTCGGCGGGCCCCCCGGGGAGCTGTTTTTT	CASSVGGPPGELFF
14	TRBV25-1	NA	NA	TRBJ1-2	TGTGCCAGCAGTGATCGGGGGGCGGGCTATGGCTACACCTTC	CASSDRGAGYGYTF
14	TRBV5-1	NA	NA	TRBJ1-4	TGCGCCAGCAGCCCGCTCACAACTAATGAAAAACTGTTTTTT	CASSPLTTNEKLFF
17	TRBV6-2/TRBV6-3	NA	TRBD2	TRBJ2-5	TGTGCCAGCAGCCGTCCCACGGCGGGGGTCAACCAAGAGACCCAGTACTTC	CASSRPTAGVNQETQYF
13	TRBV18	NA	NA	TRBJ2-1	TGTGCCAGCTCACGGGGCTTACAGGCTGAGCAGTTCTTC	CASSRGLQAEQFF
16	TRBV7-5	NA	NA	TRBJ2-3	TGTGCCACACCCTACGCCGCCAGGGTTAGCACAGATACGCAGTATTTT	CATPYAARVSTDTQYF
15	TRBV18	NA	TRBD2	TRBJ2-1	TGTGCCAGCTCACCACGCGGGGGGTTCTCAAGAGAGCAGTTCTTC	CASSPRGGFSREQFF
15	TRBV19	once	NA	TRBJ1-1	TGTGCCAGTAGGGGCAGGGCAACCGTGAACACTGAAGCTTTCTTT	CASRGRATVNTEAFF